The TCR beta chain under discussion was sequenced for a study of shared clonotypes between healthy human individuals. Study findings and constraints: Across subsets, estimated richness was generally greater for naive than for memory populations. It was observed that 5% to 6% of naive CD4 clonotypes were shared across four donors.

CD45RO negativity and positive selection for CCR7 defined naive CD8 cells, a population that excluded terminally differentiated effector memory CD45RA+ cells. With respect to this clone: What it binds is unknown.

Sequencing was performed with immunoSEQ multiplex PCR; in TCRdb, only in-frame clones are kept and a portion is missing. The data show 800,000 to 950,000 clones, about 96% seen once. Sequencing was performed on naive CD8+ T cells sorted from blood. The receptor was derived from a man aged 30 to 39 in good health.

The chain's CDR3 is CATSRETRQETQYF. CDR3 DNA: TGTGCCACCAGCAGAGAAACCCGCCAAGAGACCCAGTACTTC. This chain connects TRBV15 to TRBJ2-5; D unclear. V lost 0 bases and J 1 base, leaving 6 bases between the germline ends. The germline V gene has CDR1 LNHNV and CDR2 YYDKDF (reference sequence). The CDR3 runs to 14 residues.